The sequence of this TCR beta chain was determined in a study of shared clonotypes between healthy human individuals. Using immunoSEQ multiplex PCR, the repertoire was profiled, and TCRdb retains in-frame clones only, with some absent. This sample has approximately 2,200,000 clones, with approximately 94% found just once. For this clone: Its specificity is not known.

Study observations and caveats: Genetic and exposure-history diversity was limited by the small donor number. As a rule, naive subsets had a larger estimated richness than memory subsets.

Only CD45RO-negative cells positively selected for CCR7 counted as naive CD8 cells, so terminally differentiated effector memory CD45RA+ cells were excluded. The CDR3 consists of 15 residues. The V gene's germline CDR1 is LNHDA and CDR2 SQIVND (reference sequence). The V end was cut by 6 bases, the J end by 1 base, with 15 bases between. This sequence joins TRBV19 and TRBJ1-1; TRBD1 might be the D (6 bases). The receptor's source is a young man in good health. Some clones in this sample may be carry-over from other donors' samples. Sample: naive CD8+ T cells from PBMCs. The CDR3 protein is CASRFMGTPNTEAFF. CDR3 coding DNA: TGTGCCAGTAGGTTCATGGGGACACCGAACACTGAAGCTTTCTTT.